The T cell receptor beta chain under discussion was sequenced for a study of blood T cell repertoires in COVID-19. Turning to the study itself: Acute and convalescent COVID-19 samples came from the United States, Italy and Spain. PBMCs, B-cell-depleted T cells, or T cells provided the cDNA or gDNA that made up the material.

This clone is a singleton in its sample. From germline, CDR1 is MGHRA and CDR2 YSYEKL. V dropped 4 bases and J dropped 1 base, with 13 bases sitting between them. The CDR3 extends over 15 amino acids. In the authors' methods: Counts of nucleated cells, estimated from reference gene primer amplification, were obtained. The method was immunoSEQ multiplex PCR; TCRdb's version includes in-frame clones alone and lacks a portion of them. The V and J calls and clone size were taken over from that table, and D and trimming were inferred from the DNA. The repertoire consists of about 160,000 clones, with 90% to 95% occurring once and the leading ten covering under 5%.

The sequenced sample consisted of peripheral blood. This TCR derives from a woman between 45 and 60 years old with acute or convalescent COVID-19. The rearrangement uses TRBV4-1 and TRBJ1-1, with D tentatively TRBD1 (6 bases). The DNA for the CDR3 is TGCGCCAGCAGCCCAGAACCGGGACAGAACACTGAAGCTTTCTTT. Protein product: CASSPEPGQNTEAFF.